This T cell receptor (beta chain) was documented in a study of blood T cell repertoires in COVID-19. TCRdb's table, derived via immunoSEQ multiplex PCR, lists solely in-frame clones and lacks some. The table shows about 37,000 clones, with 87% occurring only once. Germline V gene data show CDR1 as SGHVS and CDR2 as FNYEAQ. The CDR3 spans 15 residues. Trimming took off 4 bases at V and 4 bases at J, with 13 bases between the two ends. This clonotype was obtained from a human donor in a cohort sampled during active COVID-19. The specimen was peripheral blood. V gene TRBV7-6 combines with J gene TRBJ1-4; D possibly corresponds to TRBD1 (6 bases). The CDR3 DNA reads TGTGCCAGCAGCTCGTCCACAGGGTATAATGAAAAACTGTTTTTT. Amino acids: CASSSSTGYNEKLFF.